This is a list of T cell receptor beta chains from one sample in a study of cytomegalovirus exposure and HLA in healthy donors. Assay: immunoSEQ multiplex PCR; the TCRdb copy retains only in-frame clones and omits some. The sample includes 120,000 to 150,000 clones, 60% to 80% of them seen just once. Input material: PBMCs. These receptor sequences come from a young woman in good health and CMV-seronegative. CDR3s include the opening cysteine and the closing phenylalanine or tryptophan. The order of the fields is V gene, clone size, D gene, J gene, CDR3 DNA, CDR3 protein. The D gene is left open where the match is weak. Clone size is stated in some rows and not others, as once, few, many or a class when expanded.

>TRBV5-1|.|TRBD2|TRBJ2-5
TGCGCCAGCAGGGTCGAGCGGGGGGCCCTGACCCAGTACTTC
CASRVERGALTQYF
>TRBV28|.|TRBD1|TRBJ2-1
TGTGCCAGCAGCGCCCCGGGACAGTACAATGAGCAGTTCTTC
CASSAPGQYNEQFF
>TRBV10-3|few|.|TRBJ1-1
TGTGCCATCGGACATCCCGAAATGAACACTGAAGCTTTCTTT
CAIGHPEMNTEAFF
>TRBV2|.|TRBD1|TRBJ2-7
TGTGCCGGGACCGGGACAGGGATCTACGAGCAGTACTTC
CAGTGTGIYEQYF
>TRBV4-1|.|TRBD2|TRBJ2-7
TGCGCCAGCAGCCAAGAATGGGGGACTAGCTACGAGCAGTACTTC
CASSQEWGTSYEQYF
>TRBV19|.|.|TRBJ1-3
TGTGCCAGTAGGTCCAGGGAGGATCGAAACACCATATATTTT
CASRSREDRNTIYF
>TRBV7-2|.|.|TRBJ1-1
TGTGCCAGCAGCTTAGGGAGAACGGTGAGAGCTTTCTTT
CASSLGRTVRAFF
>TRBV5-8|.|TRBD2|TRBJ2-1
TGTGCCAGCAGCTTAGCGGGGGTTTACAATGAGCAGTTCTTC
CASSLAGVYNEQFF
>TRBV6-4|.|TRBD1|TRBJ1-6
TGTGCCAGCAGGGTACAGGGGAGCTCCTATAATTCACCCCTCCACTTT
CASRVQGSSYNSPLHF
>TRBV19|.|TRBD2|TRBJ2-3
TGTGCCAGTAGTAAGGGACTAGTGGGGAGCACAGATACGCAGTATTTT
CASSKGLVGSTDTQYF
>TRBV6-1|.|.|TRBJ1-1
TGTGCCAGCAGTGCTACGACAACGAACACTGAAGCTTTCTTT
CASSATTTNTEAFF
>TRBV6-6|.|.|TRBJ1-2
TGTGCCAGCCGAGGGGGTGGATCTGAGGGCGGCTATGGCTACACCTTC
CASRGGGSEGGYGYTF
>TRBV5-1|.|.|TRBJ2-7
TGCGCCAGCAGCTTCGACACCTTCTCCTACGAGCAGTACTTC
CASSFDTFSYEQYF
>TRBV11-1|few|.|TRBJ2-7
TGTGCCAGCAGCTACGGCAGGGGAAGCTTAACCTACGAGCAGTACTTC
CASSYGRGSLTYEQYF
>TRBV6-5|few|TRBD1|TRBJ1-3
TGTGCCAGCAGTAAAAACAGGGGAACTGGAAACACCATATATTTT
CASSKNRGTGNTIYF
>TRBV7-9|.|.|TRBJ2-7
TGTGCCAGCAGCTTAGGTGCAGGGAAATCCTACGAGCAGTACTTC
CASSLGAGKSYEQYF
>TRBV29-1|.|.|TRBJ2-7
TGCAGCGTTCTCGACGGGGGTAACTACGAGCAGTACTTC
CSVLDGGNYEQYF
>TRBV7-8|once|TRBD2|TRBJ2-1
TGTGCCAGCACCATGCCCGGGACTAGCCTCTATGAGCAGTTCTTC
CASTMPGTSLYEQFF
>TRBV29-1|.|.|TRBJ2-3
TGCAGCGAGGGGGTCCCAGATACGCAGTATTTT
CSEGVPDTQYF
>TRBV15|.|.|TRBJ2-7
TGTGCCACCAGCAGAGAGGGCAGGGCCGGCGAGCAGTACTTC
CATSREGRAGEQYF
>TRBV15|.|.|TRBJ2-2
TGTGCCACCAGCAGAGGGGGCCTTGGGACGAACACCGGGGAGCTGTTTTTT
CATSRGGLGTNTGELFF
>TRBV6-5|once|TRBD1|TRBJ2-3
TGTGCCAGCCGCGATGGGACAGGACACATCGCGCAGTATTTT
CASRDGTGHIAQYF
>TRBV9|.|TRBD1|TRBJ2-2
TGTGCCAGCAGCGTAGGACAGGGTAACACCGGGGAGCTGTTTTTT
CASSVGQGNTGELFF
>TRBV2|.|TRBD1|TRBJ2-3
TGTGCCAGCGGCGGCAGGGGGCTTGGGACAGATACGCAGTATTTT
CASGGRGLGTDTQYF
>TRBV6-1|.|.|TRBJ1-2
TGTGCCAGCAGTCCCCGGGACACACACTATGGCTACACCTTC
CASSPRDTHYGYTF
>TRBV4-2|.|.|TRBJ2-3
TGTGCCAGCAGCCCAAACGGGGTCAGCACAGATACGCAGTATTTT
CASSPNGVSTDTQYF
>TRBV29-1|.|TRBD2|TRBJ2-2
TGCAGCGTAGCTCTAGCGGGGGCCTCGAACACCGGGGAGCTGTTTTTT
CSVALAGASNTGELFF
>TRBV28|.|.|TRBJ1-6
TGTGCCAGCAGTTTATATGGCACGGGGAGTTATAATTCACCCCTCCACTTT
CASSLYGTGSYNSPLHF
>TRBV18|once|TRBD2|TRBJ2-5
TGTGCCAGCTCACCCATCTCTCGGCGGGGGGGCCAAGAGACCCAGTACTTC
CASSPISRRGGQETQYF
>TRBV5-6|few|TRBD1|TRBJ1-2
TGTGCCAGCAGCTTGGCACGCAGGGGGGACGGCTACACCTTC
CASSLARRGDGYTF
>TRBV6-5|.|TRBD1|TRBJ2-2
TGTGCCAGCAGCTTGGACAGGCGGTACACCGGGGAGCTGTTTTTT
CASSLDRRYTGELFF
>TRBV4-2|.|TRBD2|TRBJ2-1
TGTGCCAGCAGCCAAGGTTTAGGGGGACTAGCGGACTCTGAGCAGTTCTTC
CASSQGLGGLADSEQFF
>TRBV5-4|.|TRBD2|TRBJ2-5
TGTGCCAGCAGCTTGTCGATAGCGGGGGGACCCCAAGAGACCCAGTACTTC
CASSLSIAGGPQETQYF
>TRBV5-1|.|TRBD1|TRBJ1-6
TGCGCCAGCAGCTTGTCAGGGGGTTCCTATAATTCACCCCTCCACTTT
CASSLSGGSYNSPLHF
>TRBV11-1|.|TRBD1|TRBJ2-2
TGTGCCAGCAGCTTAGTAGACGGACAGGGGTCCATGAACACCGGGGAGCTGTTTTTT
CASSLVDGQGSMNTGELFF
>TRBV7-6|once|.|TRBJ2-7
TGTGCCAGCAGCACCTCTTTGTCCGGGACACACGTTTCGCGCGAGCAGTACTTC
CASSTSLSGTHVSREQYF
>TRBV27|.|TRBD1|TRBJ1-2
TGTGCCAGCAGTTTAGAGGGACAGGGACGGATGAGCTACACCTTC
CASSLEGQGRMSYTF
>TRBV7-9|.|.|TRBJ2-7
TGTGCCAGCAGTCTCAGGGCAGCAAGCTACGAGCAGTACTTC
CASSLRAASYEQYF
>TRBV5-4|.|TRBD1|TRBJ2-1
TGTGCCAGCAGCTCGCTGTACAGGGGGGCAAATGAGCAGTTCTTC
CASSSLYRGANEQFF
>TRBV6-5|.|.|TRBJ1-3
TGTGCCAGCAGCCTCAGGGGAGGGTACACCATATATTTT
CASSLRGGYTIYF
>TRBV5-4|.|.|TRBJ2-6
TGTGCCAGCGCCGTGGTGGGGAGTTCCGGGGCCAACGTCCTGACTTTC
CASAVVGSSGANVLTF